These T cell receptor beta chains were read from a single sample in a study of regulatory T cells in long-lasting Graves disease. TCRdb re-derived calls from the multiplex PCR reads in MiXCR, one entry per CDR3 protein. The sample carries 350,000 to 500,000 distinct CDR3 sequences, 12% to 15% recorded once. The sample also formed part of further work on T cells in Graves' hyperthyroidism and ophthalmopathy.

Specimen: peripheral blood mononuclear cells (PBMCs), collected at new diagnosis, from a patient treated with antithyroid drugs. The receptors originated from a woman aged 50 to 60 with Graves disease. Both conserved end residues are part of each CDR3. Fields, in order: V gene, J gene, CDR3 protein.

V gene: TRBV18
J gene: TRBJ1-1
CDR3 protein: CASSPLQDRNTEAFF

V gene: TRBV16
J gene: TRBJ1-4
CDR3 protein: CASSQFQGRSEKLFF

V gene: TRBV28
J gene: TRBJ2-2
CDR3 protein: CASSEWDRGAVGELFF

V gene: TRBV5-1
J gene: TRBJ1-1
CDR3 protein: CASSLDWQTEAFF

V gene: TRBV20-1
J gene: TRBJ1-1
CDR3 protein: CSARAGMNTEAFF

V gene: TRBV7-8
J gene: TRBJ2-7
CDR3 protein: CASGFAGAYEQYF

V gene: TRBV6-1
J gene: TRBJ2-7
CDR3 protein: CASLRPGTTSEQYF

V gene: TRBV19
J gene: TRBJ2-7
CDR3 protein: CASSIDVGLSYEQYF

V gene: TRBV20-1
J gene: TRBJ2-1
CDR3 protein: CSARGGGHPGDNEQFF

V gene: TRBV18
J gene: TRBJ2-2
CDR3 protein: CASSPPGAPNIGELFF

V gene: TRBV12-3/TRBV12-4
J gene: TRBJ2-7
CDR3 protein: CASSLVAYTYEQYF